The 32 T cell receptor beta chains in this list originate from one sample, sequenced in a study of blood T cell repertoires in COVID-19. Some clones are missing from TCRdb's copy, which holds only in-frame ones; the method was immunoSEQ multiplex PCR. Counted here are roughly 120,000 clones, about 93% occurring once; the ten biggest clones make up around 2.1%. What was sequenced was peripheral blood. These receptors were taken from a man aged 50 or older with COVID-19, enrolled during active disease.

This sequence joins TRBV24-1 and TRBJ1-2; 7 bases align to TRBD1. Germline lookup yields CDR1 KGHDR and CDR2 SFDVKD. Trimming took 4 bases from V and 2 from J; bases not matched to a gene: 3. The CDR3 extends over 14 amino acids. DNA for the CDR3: TGTGCCACCAGTGACCGGGGACAGAACTATGGCTACACCTTC. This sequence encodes CATSDRGQNYGYTF.

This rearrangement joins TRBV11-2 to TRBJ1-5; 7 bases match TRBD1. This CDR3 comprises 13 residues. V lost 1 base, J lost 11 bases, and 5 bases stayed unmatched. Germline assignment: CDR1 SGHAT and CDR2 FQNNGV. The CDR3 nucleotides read TGTGCCAGCAGCTTAGCGTTACAGGGGACCCAGCATTTT. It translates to CASSLALQGTQHF. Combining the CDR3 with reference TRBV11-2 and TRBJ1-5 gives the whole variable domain EAGVAQSPRYKIIEKRQSVAFWCNPISGHATLYWYQQILGQGPKLLIQFQNNGVVDDSQLPKDRFSAERLKGVDSTLKIQPAKLEDSAVYLCASSLALQGTQHFGDGTRLSIL.

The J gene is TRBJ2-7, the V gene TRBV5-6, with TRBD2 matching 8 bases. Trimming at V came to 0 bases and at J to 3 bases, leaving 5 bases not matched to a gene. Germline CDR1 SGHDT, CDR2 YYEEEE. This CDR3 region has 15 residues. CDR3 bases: TGTGCCAGCAGCTTGGTACTAGCGGAATACTACGAGCAGTACTTC. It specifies CASSLVLAEYYEQYF.

The CDR3 loop is CASRLFGETQYF. The CDR3 nucleotides read TGCGCCAGCAGACTTTTCGGAGAGACCCAGTACTTC. The chain recombines TRBV5-1 with TRBJ2-5; D uncertain. V was pared by 5 bases and J by 4 bases, with 9 bases between. CDR3 length: 12 amino acids. Germline-derived CDR1 and CDR2 are SGHRS and YFSETQ.

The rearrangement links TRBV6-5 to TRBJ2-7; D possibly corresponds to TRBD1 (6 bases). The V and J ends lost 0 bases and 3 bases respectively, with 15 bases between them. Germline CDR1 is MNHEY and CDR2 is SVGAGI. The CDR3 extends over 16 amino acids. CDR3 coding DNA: TGTGCCAGCAGTTACTCGAAGGCAGGGGAAGGCTACGAGCAGTACGTC. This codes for CASSYSKAGEGYEQYV.

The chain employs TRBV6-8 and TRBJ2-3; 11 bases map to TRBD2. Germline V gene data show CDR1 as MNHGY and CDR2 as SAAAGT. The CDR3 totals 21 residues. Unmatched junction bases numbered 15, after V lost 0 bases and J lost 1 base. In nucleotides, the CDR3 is TGTGCCAGCAGTTACTCGGCCGGACGGGCTAGCGGGAGGCCCGGCACAGATACGCAGTATTTT. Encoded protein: CASSYSAGRASGRPGTDTQYF.

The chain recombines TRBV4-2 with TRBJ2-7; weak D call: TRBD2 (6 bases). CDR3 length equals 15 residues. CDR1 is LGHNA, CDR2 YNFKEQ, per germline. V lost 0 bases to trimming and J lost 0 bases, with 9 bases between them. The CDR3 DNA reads TGTGCCAGCAGCCAAGATGTGGGAGGCTCCTACGAGCAGTACTTC. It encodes CASSQDVGGSYEQYF.

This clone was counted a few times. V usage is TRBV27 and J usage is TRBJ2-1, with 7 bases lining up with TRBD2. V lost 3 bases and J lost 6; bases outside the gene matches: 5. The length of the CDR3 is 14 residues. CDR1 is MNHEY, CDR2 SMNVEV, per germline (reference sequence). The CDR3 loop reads CASSLTGGGNEQFF. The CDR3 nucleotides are TGTGCCAGCAGTTTGACGGGAGGTGGCAATGAGCAGTTCTTC.

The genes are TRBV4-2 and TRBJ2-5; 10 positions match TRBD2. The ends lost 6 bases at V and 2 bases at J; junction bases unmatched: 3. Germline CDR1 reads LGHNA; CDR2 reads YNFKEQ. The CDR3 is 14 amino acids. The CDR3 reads CASSRTSGQETQYF. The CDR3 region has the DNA TGTGCCAGCAGTCGGACTAGCGGTCAAGAGACCCAGTACTTC.

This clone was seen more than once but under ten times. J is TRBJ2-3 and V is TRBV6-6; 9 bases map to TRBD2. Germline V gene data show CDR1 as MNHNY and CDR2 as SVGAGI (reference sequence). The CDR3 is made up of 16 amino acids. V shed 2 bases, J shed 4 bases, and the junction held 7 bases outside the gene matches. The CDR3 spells CASSYTAGGPADTQYF. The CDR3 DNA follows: TGTGCCAGCAGTTACACGGCGGGAGGGCCGGCAGATACGCAGTATTTT.

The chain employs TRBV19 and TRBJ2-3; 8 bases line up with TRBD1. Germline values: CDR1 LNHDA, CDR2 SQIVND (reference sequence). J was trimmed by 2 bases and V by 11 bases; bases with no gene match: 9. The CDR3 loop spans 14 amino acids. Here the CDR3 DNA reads TGTGCCTCCGAGGACAGGGCAGTCACAGATACGCAGTATTTT. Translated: CASEDRAVTDTQYF. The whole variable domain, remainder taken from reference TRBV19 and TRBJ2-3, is DGGITQSPKYLFRKEGQNVTLSCEQNLNHDAMYWYRQDPGQGLRLIYYSQIVNDFQKGDIAEGYSVSREKKESFPLTVTSAQKNPTAFYLCASEDRAVTDTQYFGPGTRLTVL.

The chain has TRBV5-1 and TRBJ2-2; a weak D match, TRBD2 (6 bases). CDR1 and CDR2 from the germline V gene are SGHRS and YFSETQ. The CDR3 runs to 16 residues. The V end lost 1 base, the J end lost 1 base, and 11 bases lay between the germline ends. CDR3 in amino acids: CASSLHAGRNTGELFF. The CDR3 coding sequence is TGCGCCAGCAGCTTGCATGCGGGGCGGAACACCGGGGAGCTGTTTTTT.

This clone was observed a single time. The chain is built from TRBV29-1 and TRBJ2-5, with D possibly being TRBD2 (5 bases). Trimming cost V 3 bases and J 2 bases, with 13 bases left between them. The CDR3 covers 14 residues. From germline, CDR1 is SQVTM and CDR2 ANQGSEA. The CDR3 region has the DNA TGCAGCGTTGAGGCCACTAGTACTCAAGAGACCCAGTACTTC. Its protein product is CSVEATSTQETQYF.

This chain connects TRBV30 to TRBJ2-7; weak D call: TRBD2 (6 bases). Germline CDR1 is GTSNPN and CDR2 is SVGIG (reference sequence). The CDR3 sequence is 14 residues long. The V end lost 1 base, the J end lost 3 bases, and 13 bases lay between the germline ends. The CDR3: CAWSGGNGFYEQYV. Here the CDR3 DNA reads TGTGCCTGGAGTGGCGGGAATGGGTTCTACGAGCAGTACGTC.

CDR3 sequence: CSVVHENRGYEQYF. The CDR3 DNA reads as TGCAGCGTTGTGCATGAAAACAGGGGATACGAGCAGTACTTC. This rearrangement joins TRBV29-1 to TRBJ2-7; 7 bases line up with TRBD1. The germline V gene has CDR1 SQVTM and CDR2 ANQGSEA. This CDR3 has 14 residues. With 4 bases clipped from V and 4 bases from J, the junction kept 10 bases outside the gene matches.

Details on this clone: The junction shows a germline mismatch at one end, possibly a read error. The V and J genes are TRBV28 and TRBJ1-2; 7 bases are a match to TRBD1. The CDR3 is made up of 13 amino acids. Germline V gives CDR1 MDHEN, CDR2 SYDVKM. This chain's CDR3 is CASSLFDRVLPHF. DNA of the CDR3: TGTGCCAGCAGTTTATTCGACAGGGTTCTACCCCACTTC.

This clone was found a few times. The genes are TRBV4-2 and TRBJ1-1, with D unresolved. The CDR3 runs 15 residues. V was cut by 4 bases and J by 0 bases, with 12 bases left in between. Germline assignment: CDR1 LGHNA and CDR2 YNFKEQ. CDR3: CASSPSRGMNTEAFF. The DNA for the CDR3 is TGTGCCAGCAGCCCATCGAGAGGGATGAACACTGAAGCTTTCTTT.

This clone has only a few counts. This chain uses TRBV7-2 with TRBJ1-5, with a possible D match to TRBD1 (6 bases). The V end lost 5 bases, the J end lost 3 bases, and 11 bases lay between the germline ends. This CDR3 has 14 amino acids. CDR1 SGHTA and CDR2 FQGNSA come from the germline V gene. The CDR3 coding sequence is TGTGCCAGCAGCATACAGGGTTCCAATCAGCCCCAGCATTTT. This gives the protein CASSIQGSNQPQHF.

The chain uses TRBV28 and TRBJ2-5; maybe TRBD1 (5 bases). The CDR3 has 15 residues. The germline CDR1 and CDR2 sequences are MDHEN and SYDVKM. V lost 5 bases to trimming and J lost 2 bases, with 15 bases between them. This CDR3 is CASSPRQGVQETQYF. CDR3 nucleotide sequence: TGTGCCAGCAGTCCAAGACAAGGGGTGCAAGAGACCCAGTACTTC.

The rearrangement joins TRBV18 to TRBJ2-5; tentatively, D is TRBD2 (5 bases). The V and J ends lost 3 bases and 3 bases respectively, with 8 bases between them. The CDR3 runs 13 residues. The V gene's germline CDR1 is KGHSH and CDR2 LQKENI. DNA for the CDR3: TGTGCCAGCTCACCGGGAGTAGAAGAGACCCAGTACTTC. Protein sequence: CASSPGVEETQYF.

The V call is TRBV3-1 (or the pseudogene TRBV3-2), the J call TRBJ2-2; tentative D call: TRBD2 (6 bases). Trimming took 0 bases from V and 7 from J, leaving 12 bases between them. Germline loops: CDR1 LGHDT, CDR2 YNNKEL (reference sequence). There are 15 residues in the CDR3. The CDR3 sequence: CASSQEGGRIGELFF. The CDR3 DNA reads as TGTGCCAGCAGCCAAGAGGGGGGACGTATCGGGGAGCTGTTTTTT.

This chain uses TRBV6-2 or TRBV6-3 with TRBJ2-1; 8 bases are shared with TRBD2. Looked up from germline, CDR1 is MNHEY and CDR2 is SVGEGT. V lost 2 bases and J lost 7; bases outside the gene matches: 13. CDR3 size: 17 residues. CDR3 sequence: CASSYGPLSGSFNEQFF. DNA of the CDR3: TGTGCCAGCAGTTACGGACCCCTCAGCGGGAGTTTTAATGAGCAGTTCTTC.

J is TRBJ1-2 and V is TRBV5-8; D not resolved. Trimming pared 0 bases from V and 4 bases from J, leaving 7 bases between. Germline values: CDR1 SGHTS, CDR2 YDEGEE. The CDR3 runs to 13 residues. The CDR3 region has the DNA TGTGCCAGCAGCTTGGTAGGACTCTATGGCTACACCTTC. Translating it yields CASSLVGLYGYTF.

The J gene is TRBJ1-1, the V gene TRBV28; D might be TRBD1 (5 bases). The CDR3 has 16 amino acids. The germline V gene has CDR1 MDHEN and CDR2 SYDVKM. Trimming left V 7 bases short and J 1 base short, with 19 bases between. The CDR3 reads CASNRPLGGENTEAFF. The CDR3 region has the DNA TGTGCCAGCAACAGACCCCTTGGGGGGGAGAACACTGAAGCTTTCTTT.

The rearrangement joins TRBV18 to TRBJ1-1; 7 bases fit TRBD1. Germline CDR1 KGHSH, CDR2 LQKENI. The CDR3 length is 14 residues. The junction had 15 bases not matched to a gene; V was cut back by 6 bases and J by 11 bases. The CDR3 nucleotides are TGTGCCAGCTCCCCCAATAGGGACAGCCGGGAGGCTTTCTTT. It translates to CASSPNRDSREAFF.

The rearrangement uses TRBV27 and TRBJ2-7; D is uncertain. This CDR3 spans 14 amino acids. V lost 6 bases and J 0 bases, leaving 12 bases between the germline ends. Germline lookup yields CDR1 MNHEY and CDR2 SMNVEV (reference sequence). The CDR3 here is CASRPRSPSYEQYF. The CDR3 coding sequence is TGTGCCAGCAGACCCCGGAGCCCCTCCTACGAGCAGTACTTC.

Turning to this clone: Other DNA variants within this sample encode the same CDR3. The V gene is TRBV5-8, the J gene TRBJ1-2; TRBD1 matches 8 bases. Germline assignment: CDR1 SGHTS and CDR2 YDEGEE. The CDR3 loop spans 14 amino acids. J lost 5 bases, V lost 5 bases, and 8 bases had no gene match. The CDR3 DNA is TGTGCCAGCAGTACCGGACAGGGCCCGTATGGCTACACCTTC. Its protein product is CASSTGQGPYGYTF.

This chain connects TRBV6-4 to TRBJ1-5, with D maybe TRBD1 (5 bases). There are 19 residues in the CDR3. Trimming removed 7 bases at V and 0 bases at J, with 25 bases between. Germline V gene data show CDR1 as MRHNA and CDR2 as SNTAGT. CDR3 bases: TGTGCCAGCACCCCAGCCTCCAGGGTCGGCCTTCCTAGCAATCAGCCCCAGCATTTT. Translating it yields CASTPASRVGLPSNQPQHF.

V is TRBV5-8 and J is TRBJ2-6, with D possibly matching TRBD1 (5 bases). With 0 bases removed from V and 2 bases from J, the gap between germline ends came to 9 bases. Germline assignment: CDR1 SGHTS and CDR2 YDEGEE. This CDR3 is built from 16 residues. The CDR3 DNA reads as TGTGCCAGCAGCTTGGGGGTCAGGGCTGGGGCCAACGTCCTGACTTTC. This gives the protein CASSLGVRAGANVLTF.

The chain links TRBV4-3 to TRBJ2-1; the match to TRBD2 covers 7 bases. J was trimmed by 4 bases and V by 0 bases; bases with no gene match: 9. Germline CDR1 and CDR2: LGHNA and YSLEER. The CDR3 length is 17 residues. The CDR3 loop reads CASSQDLPGGVYNEQFF. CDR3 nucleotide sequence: TGCGCCAGCAGCCAAGATCTCCCGGGAGGAGTATACAATGAGCAGTTCTTC.

The CDR3 loop reads CASSLGLARPDTQYF. For the CDR3, the DNA is TGTGCCAGCAGCCTTGGACTAGCGCGACCAGATACGCAGTATTTT. The V gene is TRBV7-2, the J gene TRBJ2-3; TRBD2 matches at 9 bases. The trim removed 5 bases at V and 4 bases at J, leaving 7 bases unmatched. CDR3 size: 15 residues. Germline V gene lookup returns CDR1 SGHTA and CDR2 FQGNSA. Full variable domain (outside the CDR3, taken from reference TRBV7-2 and TRBJ2-3): GAGVSQSPSNKVTEKGKDVELRCDPISGHTALYWYRQSLGQGLEFLIYFQGNSAPDKSGLPSDRFSAERTGGSVSTLTIQRTQQEDSAVYLCASSLGLARPDTQYFGPGTRLTVL.

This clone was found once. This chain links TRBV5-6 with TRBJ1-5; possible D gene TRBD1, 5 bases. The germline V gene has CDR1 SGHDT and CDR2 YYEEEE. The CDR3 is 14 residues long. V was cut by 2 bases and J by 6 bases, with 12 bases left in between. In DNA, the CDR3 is TGTGCCAGCAGCTTTCGTCAGGGCTCTCAGCCCCAGCATTTT. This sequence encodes CASSFRQGSQPQHF.